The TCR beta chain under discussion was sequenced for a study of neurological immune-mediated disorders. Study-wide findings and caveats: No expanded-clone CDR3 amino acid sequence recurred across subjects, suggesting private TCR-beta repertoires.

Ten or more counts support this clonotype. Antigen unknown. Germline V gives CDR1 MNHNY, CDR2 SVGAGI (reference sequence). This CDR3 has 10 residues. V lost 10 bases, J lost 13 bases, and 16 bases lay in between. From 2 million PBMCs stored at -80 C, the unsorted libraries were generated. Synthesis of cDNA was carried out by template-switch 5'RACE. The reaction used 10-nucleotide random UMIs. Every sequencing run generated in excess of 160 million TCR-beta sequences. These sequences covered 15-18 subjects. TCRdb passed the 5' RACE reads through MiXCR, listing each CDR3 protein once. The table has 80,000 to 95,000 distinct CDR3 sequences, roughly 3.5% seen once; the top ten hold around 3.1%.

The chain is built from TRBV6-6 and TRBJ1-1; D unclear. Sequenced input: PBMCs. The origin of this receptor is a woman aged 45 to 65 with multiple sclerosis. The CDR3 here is CATSRVGDFF. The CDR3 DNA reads TGTGCCACCTCAAGAGTTGGCGATTTCTTT.